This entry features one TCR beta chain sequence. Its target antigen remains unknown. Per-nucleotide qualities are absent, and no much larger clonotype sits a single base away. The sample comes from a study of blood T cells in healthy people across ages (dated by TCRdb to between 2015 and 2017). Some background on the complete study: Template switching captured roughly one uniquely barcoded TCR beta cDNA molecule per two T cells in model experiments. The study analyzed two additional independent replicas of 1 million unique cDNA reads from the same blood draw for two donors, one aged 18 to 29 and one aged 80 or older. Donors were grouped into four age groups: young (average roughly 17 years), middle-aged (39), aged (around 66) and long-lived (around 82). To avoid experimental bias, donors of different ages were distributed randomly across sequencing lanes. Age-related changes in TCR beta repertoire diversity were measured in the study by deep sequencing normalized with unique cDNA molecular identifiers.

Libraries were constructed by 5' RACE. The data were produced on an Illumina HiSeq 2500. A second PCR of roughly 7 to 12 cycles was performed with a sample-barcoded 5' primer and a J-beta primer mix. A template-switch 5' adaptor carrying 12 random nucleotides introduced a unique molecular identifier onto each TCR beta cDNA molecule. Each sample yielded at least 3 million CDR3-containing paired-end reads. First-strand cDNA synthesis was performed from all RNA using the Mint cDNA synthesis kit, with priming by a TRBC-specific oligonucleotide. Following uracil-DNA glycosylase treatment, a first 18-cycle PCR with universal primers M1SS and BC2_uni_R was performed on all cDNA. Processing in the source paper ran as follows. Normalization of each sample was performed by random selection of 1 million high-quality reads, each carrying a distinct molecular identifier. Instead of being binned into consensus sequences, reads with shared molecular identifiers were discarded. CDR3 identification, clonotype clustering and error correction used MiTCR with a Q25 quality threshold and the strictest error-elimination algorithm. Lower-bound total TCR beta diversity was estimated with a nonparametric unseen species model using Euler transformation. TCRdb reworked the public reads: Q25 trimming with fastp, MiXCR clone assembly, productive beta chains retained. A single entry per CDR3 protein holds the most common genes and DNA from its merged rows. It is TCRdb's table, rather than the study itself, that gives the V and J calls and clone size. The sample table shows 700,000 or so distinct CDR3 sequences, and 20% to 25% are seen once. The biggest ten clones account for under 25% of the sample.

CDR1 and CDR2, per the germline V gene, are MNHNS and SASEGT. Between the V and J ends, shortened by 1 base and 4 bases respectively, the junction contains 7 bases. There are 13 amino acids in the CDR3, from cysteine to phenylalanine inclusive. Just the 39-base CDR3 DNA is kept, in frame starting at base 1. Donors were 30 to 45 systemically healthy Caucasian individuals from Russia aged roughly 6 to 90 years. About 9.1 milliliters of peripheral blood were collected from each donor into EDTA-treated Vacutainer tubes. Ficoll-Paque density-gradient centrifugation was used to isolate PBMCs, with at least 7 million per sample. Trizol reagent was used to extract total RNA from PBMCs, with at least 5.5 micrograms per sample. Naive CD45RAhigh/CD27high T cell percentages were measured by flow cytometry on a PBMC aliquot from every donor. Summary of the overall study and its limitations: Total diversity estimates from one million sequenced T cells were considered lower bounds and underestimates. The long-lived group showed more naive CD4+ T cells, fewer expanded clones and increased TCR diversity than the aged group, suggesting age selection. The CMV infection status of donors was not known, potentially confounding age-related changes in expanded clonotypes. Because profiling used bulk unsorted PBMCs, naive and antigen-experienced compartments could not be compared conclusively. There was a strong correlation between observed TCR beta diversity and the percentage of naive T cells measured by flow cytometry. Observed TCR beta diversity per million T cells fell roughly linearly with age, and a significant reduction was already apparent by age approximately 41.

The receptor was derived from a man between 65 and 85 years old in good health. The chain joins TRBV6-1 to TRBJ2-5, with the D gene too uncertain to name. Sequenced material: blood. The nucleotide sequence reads TGTGCCAGCAGTGAAGGGTACCGAGAGACCCAGTACTTC. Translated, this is CASSEGYRETQYF.